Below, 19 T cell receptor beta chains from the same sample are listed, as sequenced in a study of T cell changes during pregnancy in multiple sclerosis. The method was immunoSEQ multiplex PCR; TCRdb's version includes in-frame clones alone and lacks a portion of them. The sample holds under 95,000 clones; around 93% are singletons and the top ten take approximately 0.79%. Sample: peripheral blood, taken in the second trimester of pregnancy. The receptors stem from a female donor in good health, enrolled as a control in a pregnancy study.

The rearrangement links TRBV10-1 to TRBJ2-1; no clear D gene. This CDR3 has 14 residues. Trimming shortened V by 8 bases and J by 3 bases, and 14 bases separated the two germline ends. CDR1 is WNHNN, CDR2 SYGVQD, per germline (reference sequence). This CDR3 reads CASPPRRFYNEQFF. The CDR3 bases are TGCGCCAGCCCCCCCCGGAGATTCTACAATGAGCAGTTCTTC.

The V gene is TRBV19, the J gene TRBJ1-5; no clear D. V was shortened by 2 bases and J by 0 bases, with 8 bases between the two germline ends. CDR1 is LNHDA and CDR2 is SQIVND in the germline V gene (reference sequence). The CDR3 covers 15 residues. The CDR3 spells CASSILLISNQPQHF. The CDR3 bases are TGTGCCAGTAGTATATTACTGATTAGCAATCAGCCCCAGCATTTT.

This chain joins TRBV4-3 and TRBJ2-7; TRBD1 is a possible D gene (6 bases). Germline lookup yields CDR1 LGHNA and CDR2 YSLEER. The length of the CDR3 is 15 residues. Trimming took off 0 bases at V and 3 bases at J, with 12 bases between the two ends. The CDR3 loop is CASSQEGQGIYEQYF. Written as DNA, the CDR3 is TGCGCCAGCAGCCAAGAGGGCCAGGGGATCTACGAGCAGTACTTC.

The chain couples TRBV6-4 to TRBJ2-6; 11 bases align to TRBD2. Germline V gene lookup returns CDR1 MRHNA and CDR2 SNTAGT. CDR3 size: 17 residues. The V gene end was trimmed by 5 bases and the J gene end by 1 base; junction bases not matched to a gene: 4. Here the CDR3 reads CASSSGTSGSGANVLTF. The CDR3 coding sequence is TGTGCCAGCAGTTCCGGGACTAGCGGTTCTGGGGCCAACGTCCTGACTTTC.

CDR3 protein: CASSYDRAGMNTEAFF. The CDR3 DNA is TGTGCCAGCAGTTACGACAGGGCGGGAATGAACACTGAAGCTTTCTTT. The chain recombines TRBV6-5 with TRBJ1-1; 7 bases are a match to TRBD1. V gave up 2 bases and J gave up 0 bases; unmatched junction bases: 6. Germline lookup yields CDR1 MNHEY and CDR2 SVGAGI. CDR3 length: 16 amino acids.

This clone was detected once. Written as DNA, the CDR3 is TGTGCCAGCAGGCGGACAGCGCAGAGGGAAAAACTGTTTTTT. Translated, it gives CASRRTAQREKLFF. V gene TRBV6-5 combines with J gene TRBJ1-4, with D possibly being TRBD1 (6 bases). Trimming left V 6 bases short and J 8 bases short, with 16 bases between. This CDR3 has 14 residues. Germline CDR1 is MNHEY and CDR2 is SVGAGI.

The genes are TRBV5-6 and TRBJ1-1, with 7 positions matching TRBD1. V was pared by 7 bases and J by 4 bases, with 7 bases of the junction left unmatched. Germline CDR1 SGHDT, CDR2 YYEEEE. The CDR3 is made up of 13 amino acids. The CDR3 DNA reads TGTGCCAGCGCAGCAACAGGGGCCACTGAAGCTTTCTTT. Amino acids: CASAATGATEAFF.

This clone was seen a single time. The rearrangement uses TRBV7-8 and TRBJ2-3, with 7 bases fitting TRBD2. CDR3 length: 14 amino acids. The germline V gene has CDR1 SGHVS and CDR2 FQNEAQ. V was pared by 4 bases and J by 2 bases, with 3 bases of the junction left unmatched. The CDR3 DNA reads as TGTGCCAGCAGCTCTAGCGGTATCACAGATACGCAGTATTTT. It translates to CASSSSGITDTQYF.

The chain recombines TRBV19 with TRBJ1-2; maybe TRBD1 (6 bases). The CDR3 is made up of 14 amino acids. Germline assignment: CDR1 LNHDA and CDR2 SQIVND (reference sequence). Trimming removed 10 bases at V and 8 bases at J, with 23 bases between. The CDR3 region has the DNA TGTGCCACGGTCTCCTTACAGGGTTACGGAGGCTACACCTTC. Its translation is CATVSLQGYGGYTF. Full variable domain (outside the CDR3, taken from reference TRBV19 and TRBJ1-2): DGGITQSPKYLFRKEGQNVTLSCEQNLNHDAMYWYRQDPGQGLRLIYYSQIVNDFQKGDIAEGYSVSREKKESFPLTVTSAQKNPTAFYLCATVSLQGYGGYTFGSGTRLTVV.

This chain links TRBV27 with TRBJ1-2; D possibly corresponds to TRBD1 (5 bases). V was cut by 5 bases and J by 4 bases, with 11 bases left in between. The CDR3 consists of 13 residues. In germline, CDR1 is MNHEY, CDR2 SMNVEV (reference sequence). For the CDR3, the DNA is TGTGCCAGCAGTCGAAACAGGCTCTATGGCTACACCTTC. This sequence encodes CASSRNRLYGYTF.

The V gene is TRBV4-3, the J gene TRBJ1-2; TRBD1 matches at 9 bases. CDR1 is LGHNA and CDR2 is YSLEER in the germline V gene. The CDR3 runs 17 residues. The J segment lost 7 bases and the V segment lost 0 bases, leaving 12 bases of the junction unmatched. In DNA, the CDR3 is TGCGCCAGCAGCCAAGATCAGGGGACAGGGAGTACTCGTGGCTACACCTTC. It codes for CASSQDQGTGSTRGYTF.

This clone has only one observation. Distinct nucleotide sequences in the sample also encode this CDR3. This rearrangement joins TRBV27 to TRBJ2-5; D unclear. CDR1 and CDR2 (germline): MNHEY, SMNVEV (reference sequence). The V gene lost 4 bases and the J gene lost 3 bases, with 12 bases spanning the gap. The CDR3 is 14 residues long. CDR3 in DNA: TGTGCCAGCAGTTCAGTAGCAGACGAAGAGACCCAGTACTTC. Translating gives CASSSVADEETQYF.

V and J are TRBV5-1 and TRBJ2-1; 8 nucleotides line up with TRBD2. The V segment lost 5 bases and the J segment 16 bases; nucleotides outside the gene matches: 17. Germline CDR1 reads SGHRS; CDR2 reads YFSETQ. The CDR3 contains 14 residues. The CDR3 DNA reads TGCGCCAGCAGTGGCGGGGGGACACCGAGCATTCTATTCTTC. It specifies CASSGGGTPSILFF.

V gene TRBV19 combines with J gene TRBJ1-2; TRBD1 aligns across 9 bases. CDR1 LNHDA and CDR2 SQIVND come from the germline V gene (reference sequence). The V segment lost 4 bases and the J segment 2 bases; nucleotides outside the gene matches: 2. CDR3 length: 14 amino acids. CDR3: CASSRQGENYGYTF. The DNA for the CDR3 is TGTGCCAGTAGTAGACAGGGGGAGAACTATGGCTACACCTTC.

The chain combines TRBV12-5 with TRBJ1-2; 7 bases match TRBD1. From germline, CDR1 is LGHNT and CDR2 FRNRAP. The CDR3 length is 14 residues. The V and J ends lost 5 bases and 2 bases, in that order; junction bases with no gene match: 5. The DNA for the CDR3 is TGTGCTAGTGGTGGAAAAGGGGGCAACTATGGCTACACCTTC. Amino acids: CASGGKGGNYGYTF.

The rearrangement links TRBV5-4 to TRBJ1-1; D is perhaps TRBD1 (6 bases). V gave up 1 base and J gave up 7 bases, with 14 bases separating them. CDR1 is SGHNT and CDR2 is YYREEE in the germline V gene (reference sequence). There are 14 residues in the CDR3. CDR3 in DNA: TGTGCCAGCAGCTTGCTTACAGGGAGCGGTGAAGCTTTCTTT. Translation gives CASSLLTGSGEAFF.

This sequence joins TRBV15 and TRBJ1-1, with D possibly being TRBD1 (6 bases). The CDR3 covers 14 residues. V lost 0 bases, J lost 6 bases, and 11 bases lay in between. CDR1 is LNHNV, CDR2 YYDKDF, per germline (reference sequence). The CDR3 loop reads CATSRDRTVPEAFF. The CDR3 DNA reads TGTGCCACCAGCAGAGATAGGACAGTACCTGAAGCTTTCTTT.

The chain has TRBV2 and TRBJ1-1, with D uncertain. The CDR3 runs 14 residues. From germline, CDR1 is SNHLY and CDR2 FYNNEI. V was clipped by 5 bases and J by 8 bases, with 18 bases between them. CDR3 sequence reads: CASSPTPAGYEAFF. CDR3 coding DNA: TGTGCCAGCAGTCCTACCCCCGCAGGCTACGAAGCTTTCTTT.

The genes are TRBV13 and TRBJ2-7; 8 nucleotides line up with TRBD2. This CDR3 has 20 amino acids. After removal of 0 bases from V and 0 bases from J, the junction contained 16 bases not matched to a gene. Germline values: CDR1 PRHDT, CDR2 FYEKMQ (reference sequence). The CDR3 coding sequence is TGTGCCAGCAGCTTAGGTTCTATCTCCGCGGTAGCGGGAACCTCCTACGAGCAGTACTTC. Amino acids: CASSLGSISAVAGTSYEQYF.